Reported below is one T cell receptor beta chain. Its antigen is not yet known. No much larger clone exists at a distance of one base, and base qualities are not known. Hyperthyroidism patients were newly diagnosed, had a disease duration of under 2 months, and were aged 18 to 65 years. The study excluded patients with uncontrolled infections, other autoimmune diseases, pregnancy or lactation. Clinical symptoms, serum thyroxine and TRAb, thyroid ultrasound, and orbital computed tomography formed the basis for the diagnoses. Blood from progressor patients was drawn when they were first diagnosed with hyperthyroidism, before any ophthalmopathy symptoms appeared. PBMCs were isolated from approximately 10 ml of fresh peripheral blood by Ficoll-Paque density gradient centrifugation. Progressor patients were defined as those initially diagnosed with Graves' hyperthyroidism in whom ophthalmopathy developed during follow-up. Total RNA was extracted with Trizol reagent, and quality was checked on an Agilent 2100 Bioanalyzer.

This entry belongs to a study of T cells in Graves' hyperthyroidism and ophthalmopathy (dated by TCRdb to the late 2010s). For the study in its entirety: Peripheral blood samples were taken at the time of initial diagnosis, prior to any treatment. TCR Vbeta CDR3 sequencing of some 140 peripheral blood samples (about 45 ophthalmopathy, 75 to 80 hyperthyroidism and around 17 progressor patients) is reported in the paper. To identify TCR V-J signatures that set the groups apart, the researchers used a discovery cohort of 100 patients, made up of 40 to 45 with Graves' ophthalmopathy and some 60 with stable Graves' hyperthyroidism. In about 6 Graves' hyperthyroidism patients, the study also compared T-cell repertoires from thyroid tissue with T-cell repertoires from blood. The roughly 100 discovery patients were divided at random into training and test sets in a 7:3 ratio. Whether ophthalmopathy could be predicted prospectively was tested in an independent validation cohort made up of under 20 hyperthyroidism patients plus 17 patients who later progressed to ophthalmopathy. Once sampling was done, hyperthyroidism patients were given methimazole at a starting dose of 30 mg daily, whereas ophthalmopathy patients were given high-dose intravenous methylprednisolone.

Study-wide conclusions, independent of this receptor: No statistical method was used to fix the sample size in advance, and group allocation was not hidden from the investigators. Most expanded thyroid clonotypes (frequency above 0.001) were also detected in blood, suggesting blood repertoires may reflect thyroid immune responses. In validation, the model predicted progression to ophthalmopathy a median of 6.5 months before onset, with roughly 70% sensitivity and 72.22% specificity. A model built on a 13 V-J signature distinguished ophthalmopathy from stable hyperthyroidism, reaching 85% to 90% sensitivity and 81.08% specificity in cross-validation and 80%/75% in testing.

The TCR beta CDR3 regions were amplified from RNA transcripts. A first-round RT-PCR of the TCR CDR3 used the HTBI primer set with the Qiagen OneStep RT-PCR kit. Libraries were constructed in a second round of multiplex PCR, after which size selection and purification were performed. Sequencing of the libraries was done on an Illumina HiSeq2000 using paired-end 100 bp reads. In the original analysis: SOAPnuke was used to process the raw data, throwing out any read that contained adapters or uncalled bases, had a mean Phred below 15, or lacked an exact constant-primer or identifier match. High-quality paired reads were merged with COPE v1.2.5, and unique nucleotide sequences were defined as clonotypes. MiTCR v1.1 was used to align clonotypes to the IMGT TRBV, TRBD and TRBJ reference segments. The analysis was restricted to V-J combinations with a frequency above 0.0001, which together covered about 99% of the repertoires. A TCS score was defined as the ratio between F50 (clonal expansion) and ExV (chaos), using BLOSUM62-based TCRdist between CDR3 peptides within each V-J. Welch's t-statistics and random forest reduced several hundred V-J features to 13, which were used in a naive Bayes classifier (R e1071). The public reads were run again by TCRdb, first through fastp at Q25 and then through MiXCR, and only productive beta chains were kept. Rows are unified per CDR3 protein, each entry keeping the most common DNA and genes. TCRdb, rather than the study authors, made the V and J calls. In this sample the table shows roughly 160,000 distinct CDR3 sequences, about 9.4% of which occur a single time. The leading ten clones occupy around 21% of the sample.

The CDR3 starts with the cysteine, ends with the phenylalanine, and has 17 residues. Only the CDR3 portion is preserved as DNA: 51 bases, with reading frame beginning at the first base. At the junction V is shortened by 4 bases and J by 1 base; bases outside the gene matches: 8. CDR1 SGHRS and CDR2 YFSETQ are derived from the germline V gene. The TCR was taken from a woman aged 18-29 years with Graves' hyperthyroidism that later progressed to Graves' ophthalmopathy. The receptor chain draws on TRBV5-1 and TRBJ2-6, with 7 junctional bases fitting TRBD1. Sequences were obtained from blood. The bases read TGCGCCAGCAGCAAGGGACAGAGTCATTCTGGGGCCAACGTCCTGACTTTC. Translated, it reads CASSKGQSHSGANVLTF. Outside the CDR3, residues come from the reference TRBV5-1 and TRBJ2-6 proteins, so the full variable domain is: KAGVTQTPRYLIKTRGQQVTLSCSPISGHRSVSWYQQTPGQGLQFLFEYFSETQRNKGNFPGRFSGRQFSNSRSEMNVSTLELGDSALYLCASSKGQSHSGANVLTFGAGSRLTVL.